This TCR beta chain comes out of a study of technical replicates of blood from a handful of donors. The protocol was immunoSEQ multiplex PCR, while the TCRdb copy is restricted to in-frame clones and leaves out a portion. The repertoire holds about 70,000 clones, about 90% seen once, with about 0.4% in the top ten. V was trimmed by 10 bases and J by 8 bases, leaving 6 bases between them. Germline CDR1 is MNHEY and CDR2 is SMNVEV (reference sequence). The CDR3 runs to 9 residues. Sequencing was carried out using T cells isolated from PBMCs. The chain couples TRBV27 to TRBJ2-4; no reliable D call. The sequence was obtained from a human donor in good health. Here the CDR3 reads CANFDIQYF. The CDR3 DNA sequence: TGTGCCAACTTTGACATTCAGTACTTC.